Following are 17 T cell receptor beta chains from one sample sequenced in a study of blood T cell repertoires in COVID-19. Profiling relied on immunoSEQ multiplex PCR, and the TCRdb table lists in-frame clones only, not all of them. The table records some 400,000 clones, nearly 90% of them present only once. The sample consisted of peripheral blood. These receptors all stem from a man aged 18 to 30 with active or convalescent COVID-19.

The chain links TRBV28 to TRBJ2-5; 13 bases map to TRBD2. The trim removed 5 bases at V and 5 bases at J, leaving 2 bases unmatched. The CDR3 sequence is 14 residues long. The germline V gene encodes CDR1 MDHEN and CDR2 SYDVKM. This chain's CDR3 is CASSGLAGAETQYF. The CDR3 DNA sequence: TGTGCCAGCAGTGGACTAGCGGGGGCTGAGACCCAGTACTTC.

V and J are TRBV4-2 and TRBJ2-5; 13 positions match TRBD2. The CDR3 length is 16 residues. The J segment lost 4 bases and the V segment lost 0 bases, leaving 2 bases of the junction unmatched. Per germline, CDR1 LGHNA and CDR2 YNFKEQ. The CDR3 nucleotides are TGTGCCAGCAGCCAAGAATGGACTAGCGGGGGAGAGACCCAGTACTTC. It encodes CASSQEWTSGGETQYF.

The chain couples TRBV5-5 to TRBJ2-1, with 9 nucleotides matching TRBD2. The germline gives CDR1 SGHKS, CDR2 YYEKEE (reference sequence). J gave up 4 bases and V 5 bases, and 4 bases lay outside the gene matches. The length of the CDR3 is 14 residues. The DNA for the CDR3 is TGTGCCAGCAGAATAGCGGGAGATTACAATGAGCAGTTCTTC. It encodes CASRIAGDYNEQFF.

This chain uses TRBV16 with TRBJ2-5; 13 nucleotides align to TRBD2. Germline trimming cut 4 bases from V and 4 bases from J; bases unmatched to any gene: 3. In germline, CDR1 is KGHSY, CDR2 FQNENV. The CDR3 runs 15 residues. As DNA, the CDR3 is TGTGCCAGCAGCCCGACTAGCGGGAGGACAGAGACCCAGTACTTC. Protein: CASSPTSGRTETQYF.

The J gene is TRBJ2-2, the V gene TRBV27; TRBD2 is a possible D gene (5 bases). Per the germline V gene, CDR1 is MNHEY and CDR2 is SMNVEV (reference sequence). The CDR3 sequence is 13 residues long. V shed 3 bases and J shed 6 bases, with 8 bases lying between them. In DNA form, the CDR3 reads TGTGCCAGCAGTTTGTCCGGGGCCGGGGAGCTGTTTTTT. Translating it yields CASSLSGAGELFF.

The sample holds one count of this clone. The rearrangement joins TRBV6-5 to TRBJ1-5; 7 bases line up with TRBD1. This CDR3 comprises 15 residues. Germline assignment: CDR1 MNHEY and CDR2 SVGAGI. V lost 6 bases, J lost 3 bases, and 8 bases stayed unmatched. CDR3 sequence: CASRSGTAHNQPQHF. The CDR3 DNA reads as TGTGCCAGCAGATCTGGGACAGCCCACAATCAGCCCCAGCATTTT.

The chain carries TRBV2 and TRBJ2-1, with 10 bases identical to TRBD2. This CDR3 is built from 13 residues. Looked up from germline, CDR1 is SNHLY and CDR2 is FYNNEI. V lost 8 bases to trimming and J lost 12 bases; unmatched junction nucleotides: 10. CDR3 in amino acids: CASFTASGGLQFF. The CDR3 DNA reads as TGTGCCAGCTTTACGGCTAGCGGGGGCCTGCAGTTCTTC.

The chain recombines TRBV12-5 with TRBJ2-2, with TRBD1 matching 8 bases. The CDR3 loop spans 18 amino acids. The V gene's germline CDR1 is LGHNT and CDR2 FRNRAP. Trimming took 0 bases from V and 2 from J; bases not matched to a gene: 8. This CDR3 reads CASGLVIEGQGNTGELFF. CDR3 DNA: TGTGCTAGTGGTTTGGTAATAGAAGGACAGGGCAACACCGGGGAGCTGTTTTTT.

The chain is built from TRBV3-1 (or the pseudogene TRBV3-2) and TRBJ1-5; D may be TRBD1 (6 bases). From germline, CDR1 is LGHDT and CDR2 YNNKEL (reference sequence). The CDR3 has 17 amino acids. V was trimmed by 0 bases and J by 2 bases, leaving 14 bases between them. The CDR3 bases are TGTGCCAGCAGCCAAGAAAAAGGACAGAGCGGCAATCAGCCCCAGCATTTT. Translation gives CASSQEKGQSGNQPQHF.

The gene calls are TRBV2 and TRBJ1-1; D gene unclear. Trimming took 4 bases from V and 5 from J, leaving 11 bases between them. The CDR3 consists of 13 residues. Germline loops: CDR1 SNHLY, CDR2 FYNNEI. The CDR3 region is CASSALGSTEAFF. DNA for the CDR3: TGTGCCAGCAGTGCCCTGGGGAGTACTGAAGCTTTCTTT. Variable domain in full (rest from reference TRBV2 and TRBJ1-1): EPEVTQTPSHQVTQMGQEVILRCVPISNHLYFYWYRQILGQKVEFLVSFYNNEISEKSEIFDDQFSVERPDGSNFTLKIRSTKLEDSAMYFCASSALGSTEAFFGQGTRLTVV.

This chain connects TRBV30 to TRBJ1-4; TRBD1 matches at 8 bases. Germline V CDR1 and CDR2: GTSNPN, SVGIG (reference sequence). This CDR3 contains 16 residues. V shed 2 bases and J 7 bases; nucleotides not matched to a gene: 12. The chain's CDR3 is CAWSSSRTGIIEKLFF. The CDR3 DNA reads as TGTGCCTGGAGTTCATCTCGGACAGGGATTATTGAAAAACTGTTTTTT. The whole variable domain, remainder taken from reference TRBV30 and TRBJ1-4, is SQTIHQWPATLVQPVGSPLSLECTVEGTSNPNLYWYRQAAGRGLQLLFYSVGIGQISSEVPQNLSASRPQDRQFILSSKKLLLSDSGFYLCAWSSSRTGIIEKLFFGSGTQLSVL.

The gene calls are TRBV5-1 and TRBJ1-4, with 7 bases fitting TRBD1. Germline V gene sequence: CDR1 SGHRS, CDR2 YFSETQ. Trimming at V came to 4 bases and at J to 3 bases, leaving 6 bases not matched to a gene. The CDR3 consists of 15 residues. The CDR3 nucleotides are TGCGCCAGCAGCAGTTTCGGGACAGCTAATGAAAAACTGTTTTTT. Translation: CASSSFGTANEKLFF. Combining the CDR3 with reference TRBV5-1 and TRBJ1-4 gives the whole variable domain KAGVTQTPRYLIKTRGQQVTLSCSPISGHRSVSWYQQTPGQGLQFLFEYFSETQRNKGNFPGRFSGRQFSNSRSEMNVSTLELGDSALYLCASSSFGTANEKLFFGSGTQLSVL.

The chain is built from TRBV6-5 and TRBJ2-7; maybe TRBD2 (6 bases). This CDR3 comprises 15 residues. Per germline, CDR1 MNHEY and CDR2 SVGAGI. Trimming cost V 5 bases and J 0 bases, with 14 bases left between them. The CDR3 nucleotides read TGTGCCAGCAGTCGAACCGGGACTCACTCCTACGAGCAGTACTTC. Its translation: CASSRTGTHSYEQYF.

The chain recombines TRBV4-3 with TRBJ1-2; a weak D match, TRBD1 (6 bases). This CDR3 contains 14 residues. The ends were cut back, 1 base at V and 8 bases at J, with 14 bases in the middle. Germline-derived CDR1 and CDR2 are LGHNA and YSLEER. CDR3 sequence: CASSQVVQGRGYTF. The CDR3 DNA sequence: TGCGCCAGCAGCCAAGTCGTACAGGGAAGAGGCTACACCTTC.

The chain couples TRBV6-5 to TRBJ1-5; tentative D call: TRBD1 (6 bases). The CDR3 extends over 14 amino acids. The germline gives CDR1 MNHEY, CDR2 SVGAGI. V shed 6 bases and J shed 2 bases, with 11 bases lying between them. CDR3 sequence: CASRERQGNQPQHF. The CDR3 DNA reads TGTGCCAGCAGGGAGAGACAGGGCAATCAGCCCCAGCATTTT.

The chain has TRBV5-1 and TRBJ2-5; 11 bases agree with TRBD2. Germline V gene data show CDR1 as SGHRS and CDR2 as YFSETQ. The CDR3 is made up of 17 amino acids. V trimming: 1 base; J trimming: 1 base; junction bases outside the gene matches: 6. CDR3 loop: CASSLFGTSGAQETQYF. The CDR3 DNA sequence: TGCGCCAGCAGCTTGTTTGGGACTAGCGGAGCCCAAGAGACCCAGTACTTC.

The V gene is TRBV11-3, the J gene TRBJ2-1; 10 nucleotides align to TRBD1. V lost 5 bases, J lost 2 bases, and 9 bases stayed unmatched. CDR1 SGHNT and CDR2 YENEEA come from the germline V gene. This CDR3 contains 17 residues. The CDR3 reads CASSREGQGIPYNEQFF. CDR3 DNA sequence: TGTGCCAGCAGCCGAGAGGGACAGGGGATCCCCTACAATGAGCAGTTCTTC.